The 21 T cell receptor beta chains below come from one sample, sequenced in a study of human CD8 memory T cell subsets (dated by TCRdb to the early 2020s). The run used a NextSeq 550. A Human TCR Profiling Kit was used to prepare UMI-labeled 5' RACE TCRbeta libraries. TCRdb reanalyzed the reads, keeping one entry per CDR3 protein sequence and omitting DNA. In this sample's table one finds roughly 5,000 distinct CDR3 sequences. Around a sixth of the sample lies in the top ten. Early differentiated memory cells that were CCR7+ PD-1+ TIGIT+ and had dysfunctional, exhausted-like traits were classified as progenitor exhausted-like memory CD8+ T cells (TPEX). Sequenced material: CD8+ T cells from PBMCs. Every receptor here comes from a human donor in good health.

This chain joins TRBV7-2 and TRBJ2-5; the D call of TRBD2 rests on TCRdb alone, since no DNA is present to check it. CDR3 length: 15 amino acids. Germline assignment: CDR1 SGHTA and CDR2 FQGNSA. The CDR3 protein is CASSRDGTFQETQYF.

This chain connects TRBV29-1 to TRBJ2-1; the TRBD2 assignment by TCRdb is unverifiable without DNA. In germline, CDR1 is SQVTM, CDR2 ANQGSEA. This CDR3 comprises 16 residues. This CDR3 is CSVEDLTGLAGGEQFF.

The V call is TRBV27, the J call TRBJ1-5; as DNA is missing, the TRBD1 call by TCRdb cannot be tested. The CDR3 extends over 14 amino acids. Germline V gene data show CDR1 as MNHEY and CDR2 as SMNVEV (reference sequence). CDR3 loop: CASSSGQGNQPQHF.

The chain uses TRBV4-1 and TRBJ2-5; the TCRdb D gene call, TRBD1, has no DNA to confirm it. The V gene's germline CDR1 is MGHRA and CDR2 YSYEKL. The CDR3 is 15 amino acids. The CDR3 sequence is CASSQYGQGVETQYF.

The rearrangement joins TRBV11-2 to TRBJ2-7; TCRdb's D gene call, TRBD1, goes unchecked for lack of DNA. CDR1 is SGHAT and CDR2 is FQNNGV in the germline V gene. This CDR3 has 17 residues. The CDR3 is CASSLGTGGLSSYEQYF.

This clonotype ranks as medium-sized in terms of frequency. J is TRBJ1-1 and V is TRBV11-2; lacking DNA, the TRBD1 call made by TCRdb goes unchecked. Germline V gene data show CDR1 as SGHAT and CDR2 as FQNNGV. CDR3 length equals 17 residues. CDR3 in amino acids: CASSLVGFGQGNTEAFF.

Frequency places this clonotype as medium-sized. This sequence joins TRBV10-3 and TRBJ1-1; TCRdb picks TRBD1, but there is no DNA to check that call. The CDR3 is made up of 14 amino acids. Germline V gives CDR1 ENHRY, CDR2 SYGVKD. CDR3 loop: CAISHGRTNTEAFF.

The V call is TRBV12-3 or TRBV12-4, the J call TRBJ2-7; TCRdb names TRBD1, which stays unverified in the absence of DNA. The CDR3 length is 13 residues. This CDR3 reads CASSLWGTYEQYF.

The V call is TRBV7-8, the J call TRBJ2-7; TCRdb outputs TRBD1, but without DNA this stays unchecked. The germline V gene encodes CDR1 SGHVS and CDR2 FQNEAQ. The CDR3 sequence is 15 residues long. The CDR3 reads CASSLGEDRYHEQYF.

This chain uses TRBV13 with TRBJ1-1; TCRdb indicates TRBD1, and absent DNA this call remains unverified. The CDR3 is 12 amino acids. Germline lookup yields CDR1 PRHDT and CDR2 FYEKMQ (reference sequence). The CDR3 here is CASRPTGAEAFF. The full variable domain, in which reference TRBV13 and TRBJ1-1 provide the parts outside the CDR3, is AAGVIQSPRHLIKEKRETATLKCYPIPRHDTVYWYQQGPGQDPQFLISFYEKMQSDKGSIPDRFSAQQFSDYHSELNMSSLELGDSALYFCASRPTGAEAFFGQGTRLTVV.

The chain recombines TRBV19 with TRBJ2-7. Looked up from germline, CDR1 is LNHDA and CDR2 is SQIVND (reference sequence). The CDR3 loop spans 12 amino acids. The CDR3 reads CATGTDGYEQYF.

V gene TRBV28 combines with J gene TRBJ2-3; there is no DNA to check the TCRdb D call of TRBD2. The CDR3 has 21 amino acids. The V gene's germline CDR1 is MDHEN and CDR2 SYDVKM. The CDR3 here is CASSLPRSRILEREATDTQYF.

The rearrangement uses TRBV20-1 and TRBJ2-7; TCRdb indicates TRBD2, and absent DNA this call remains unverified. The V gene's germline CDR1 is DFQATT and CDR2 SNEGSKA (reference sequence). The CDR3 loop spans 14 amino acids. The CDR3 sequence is CSAREVLSSYEQYF.

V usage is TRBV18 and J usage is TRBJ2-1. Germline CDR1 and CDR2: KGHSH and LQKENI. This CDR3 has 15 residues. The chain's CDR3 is CASSPPTGNLDEQFF. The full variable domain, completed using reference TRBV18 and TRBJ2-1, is NAGVMQNPRHLVRRRGQEARLRCSPMKGHSHVYWYRQLPEEGLKFMVYLQKENIIDESGMPKERFSAEFPKEGPSILRIQQVVRGDSAAYFCASSPPTGNLDEQFFGPGTRLTVL.

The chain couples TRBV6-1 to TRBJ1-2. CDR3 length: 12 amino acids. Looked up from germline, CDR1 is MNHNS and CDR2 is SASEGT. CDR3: CAAGGEGYGYTF.

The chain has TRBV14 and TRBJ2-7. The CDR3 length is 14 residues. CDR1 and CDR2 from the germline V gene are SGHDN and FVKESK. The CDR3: CASSQIGMGYEQYF.

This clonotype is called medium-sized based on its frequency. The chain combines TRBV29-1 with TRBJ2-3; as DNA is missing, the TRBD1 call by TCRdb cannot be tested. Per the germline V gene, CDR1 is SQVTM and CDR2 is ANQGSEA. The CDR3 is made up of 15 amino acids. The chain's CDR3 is CSVERGFTGTDTQYF.

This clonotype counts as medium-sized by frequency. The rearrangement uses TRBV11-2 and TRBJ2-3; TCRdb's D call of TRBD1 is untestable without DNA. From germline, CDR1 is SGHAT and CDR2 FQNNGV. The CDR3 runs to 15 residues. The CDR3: CASSWATGGTDTQYF.

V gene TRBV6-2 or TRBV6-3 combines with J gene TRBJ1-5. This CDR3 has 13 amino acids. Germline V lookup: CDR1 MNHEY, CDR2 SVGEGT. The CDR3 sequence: CASSSLLNQPQHF.

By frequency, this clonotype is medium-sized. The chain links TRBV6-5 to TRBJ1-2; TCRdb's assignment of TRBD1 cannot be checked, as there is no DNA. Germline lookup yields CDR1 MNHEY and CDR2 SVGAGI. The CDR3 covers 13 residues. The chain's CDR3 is CASSLQGGNGYTF.

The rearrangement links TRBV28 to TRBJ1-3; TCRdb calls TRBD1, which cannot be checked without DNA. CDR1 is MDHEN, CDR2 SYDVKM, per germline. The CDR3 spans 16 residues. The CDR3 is CASSRMGVTGGNTIYF.